This T cell receptor beta chain came from a study of OX40 agonist ivuxolimab in advanced cancers. The CDR3 has 15 amino acids. The V gene's germline CDR1 is SGHRS and CDR2 YFSETQ. V was pared by 0 bases and J by 4 bases, with 13 bases between. Baseline, cycle 4 day 1, and cycle 7 day 1 were the blood sampling points. The protocol was immunoSEQ multiplex PCR, while the TCRdb copy is restricted to in-frame clones and leaves out a portion. The data contain tens of thousands of clones, around 81% of them singletons. The input for sequencing was CD4+ or CD8+ T cells sorted from blood, taken in a trial of the OX40 agonist ivuxolimab. The sequence derives from an adult with an advanced solid tumor such as melanoma, head and neck, liver or kidney cancer. The V and J genes are TRBV5-1 and TRBJ1-1; no definite D call. This CDR3 is CASSLAKGLGTEAFF. As DNA, the CDR3 is TGCGCCAGCAGCTTGGCCAAGGGTCTGGGCACTGAAGCTTTCTTT. Together with reference TRBV5-1 and TRBJ1-1, the CDR3 gives the full variable domain: KAGVTQTPRYLIKTRGQQVTLSCSPISGHRSVSWYQQTPGQGLQFLFEYFSETQRNKGNFPGRFSGRQFSNSRSEMNVSTLELGDSALYLCASSLAKGLGTEAFFGQGTRLTVV.